The present T cell receptor (beta chain) was sequenced within a study of blood T cell repertoires in COVID-19. Study overall: Sample material is recorded as cDNA or gDNA derived from T cells, B-cell-depleted T cells, or PBMCs.

Participants came from around 25 US areas, aged roughly 18 to 90 years. With regard to this clone: A read error may account for a junction end that differs from germline.

The CDR3 covers 13 residues. Germline V gives CDR1 LNHDA, CDR2 SQIVND (reference sequence). The method was immunoSEQ multiplex PCR; TCRdb's version includes in-frame clones alone and lacks a portion of them. The repertoire holds fewer than 250,000 clones, about 84% seen once, with 6.5% to 8.5% in the top ten. The sequenced material came from PBMCs or T cells enriched from blood (not recorded which). V gene TRBV19 combines with J gene TRBJ1-1; TRBD1 aligns across 7 bases. The sequence was obtained from a woman aged 35 to 49 with acute COVID-19. This CDR3 is CASRPEDRPDWYF. The CDR3 DNA reads TGTGCCAGTAGGCCCGAGGACAGGCCAGATTGGTACTTT.